The T cell receptor (beta chain) described here comes from a study of CD8 T cells in ankylosing spondylitis. The V and J ends lost 6 bases and 4 bases respectively, with 15 bases between them. The CDR3 length is 15 residues. Per germline, CDR1 KGHSH and CDR2 LQKENI. This clonotype has just a few counts. The antigen is unknown. General study results and limits: Disease-linked clones displayed a CD8+ phenotype and appeared relatively rarely in peripheral blood. A TCR beta motif of under 10 highly homologous variants appeared characteristic of ankylosing spondylitis blood.

MiXCR, run by TCRdb on the 5' RACE reads, gives a single entry per CDR3 protein. The table includes some 37,000 distinct CDR3 sequences, around an eighth detected once. J is TRBJ2-2 and V is TRBV18, with a weak D call TRBD2 (5 bases). Sequencing was performed on synovial fluid, either unsorted or a sorted T cell fraction (not recorded which). The clonotype originates from a male donor with ankylosing spondylitis. The CDR3 loop reads CASSPHRAGTGELFF. As DNA, the CDR3 is TGTGCCAGCTCGCCTCACCGGGCGGGCACCGGGGAGCTGTTTTTT.